The rows below give T cell receptor beta chains drawn from one sample of a study of T-cell reconstitution after alpha-beta-depleted transplantation in children. TCRdb reprocessed the PCR reads via MiXCR and lists one record per CDR3 protein. Of about 500,000 distinct CDR3 sequences listed, over 10% are singletons. Sequenced here: PBMCs, mostly from graft donor cells, sampled 180 days after TCRalphabeta/CD19-depleted stem cell transplant. These receptors all come from a female patient aged 2-9 years who had a stem cell transplant for aplastic anemia, so the T cells may come from the graft donor. Each CDR3 is given with its conserved first and last residue. D genes are given only for firm matches. Only some rows state a clone size, as once, few, many or a class for expanded clones.

d_call,j_call,clone_size,v_call,cdr3_aa,cdr3_nt
NA,TRBJ1-1,few,TRBV11-2,CASSPGGGLDMSTEAFF,TGTGCCAGCAGCCCGGGAGGGGGGTTGGACATGAGCACTGAAGCTTTCTTT
TRBD1,TRBJ2-3,NA,TRBV5-6,CATRPRGRRTDTQYF,TGTGCCACACGCCCAAGGGGGCGCCGCACAGATACGCAGTATTTT
TRBD2,TRBJ2-2,few,TRBV30,CAWRARLAGGTGELFF,TGTGCCTGGAGAGCGCGACTAGCGGGAGGAACCGGGGAGCTGTTTTTT
NA,TRBJ2-5,NA,TRBV4-1,CASSHGDAKETQYF,TGCGCCAGCAGCCATGGGGACGCGAAAGAGACCCAGTACTTC
TRBD2,TRBJ2-2,NA,TRBV15,CATSRDIGEGYTGELFF,TGTGCCACCAGCAGAGATATAGGGGAGGGATACACCGGGGAGCTGTTTTTT
NA,TRBJ1-3,few,TRBV7-2,CASSPPKGPGTASRVF,TGTGCCAGCAGCCCACCCAAGGGACCGGGGACCGCAAGTAGGGTCTTT
NA,TRBJ2-1,NA,TRBV20-1,CSASGRVPYNEQFF,TGCAGTGCTAGTGGGCGGGTACCCTACAATGAGCAGTTCTTC
NA,TRBJ2-3,NA,TRBV9,CASSVGVTSRSTDTQYF,TGTGCCAGCAGCGTAGGAGTGACAAGCCGTAGCACAGATACGCAGTATTTT
NA,TRBJ2-5,many,TRBV20-1,CSAREGGGRETQYF,TGCAGTGCTAGGGAGGGTGGTGGTCGAGAGACCCAGTACTTC
TRBD2,TRBJ2-5,many,TRBV20-1,CSARRTSGAGETQYF,TGCAGTGCTAGAAGGACTAGCGGGGCTGGGGAGACCCAGTACTTC
TRBD1,TRBJ1-5,NA,TRBV28,CASSPWTGPVQPQHF,TGTGCCAGCAGTCCCTGGACAGGGCCAGTGCAGCCCCAGCATTTT
NA,TRBJ2-7,NA,TRBV5-6,CASIGASYEQYF,TGTGCCAGCATTGGGGCCTCCTACGAGCAGTACTTC
TRBD2,TRBJ2-1,NA,TRBV10-3,CAIGERDWGDNEQFF,TGTGCCATCGGAGAGCGGGATTGGGGGGACAATGAGCAGTTCTTC
NA,TRBJ2-1,NA,TRBV9,CASSPGSGREPFF,TGTGCCAGCAGCCCCGGGTCGGGGAGAGAACCGTTCTTC
NA,TRBJ2-5,NA,TRBV27,CASSRGRGLETQYF,TGTGCCAGCAGTCGAGGACGGGGGCTAGAGACCCAGTACTTC
TRBD2,TRBJ2-1,NA,TRBV20-1,CSARSPRTSGNYNEQFF,TGCAGTGCTAGATCGCCCCGGACTAGCGGGAACTACAATGAGCAGTTCTTC
NA,TRBJ2-7,NA,TRBV3-1,CASSQDTETTYEQYF,TGTGCCAGCAGCCAAGACACAGAGACTACCTACGAGCAGTACTTC
NA,TRBJ2-7,few,TRBV28,CASSRDSPLYEQYF,TGTGCCAGCAGCCGTGACAGCCCCCTCTACGAGCAGTACTTC
NA,TRBJ2-1,many,TRBV5-1,CASSLKNEQFF,TGCGCCAGCAGCTTAAAGAATGAGCAGTTCTTC
TRBD1,TRBJ1-1,few,TRBV10-3,CAIRSDRVHTEAFF,TGTGCCATCAGATCCGACAGGGTTCACACTGAAGCTTTCTTT
NA,TRBJ2-7,few,TRBV20-1,CSALRAGTPSYEQYF,TGCAGTGCCCTCCGCGCCGGGACACCCTCCTACGAGCAGTACTTC
NA,TRBJ2-1,few,TRBV11-2,CASSLGTARSYNEQFF,TGTGCCAGCAGCTTAGGGACGGCCCGATCCTACAATGAGCAGTTCTTC
TRBD2,TRBJ2-3,few,TRBV3-1,CASSRSGRADTQYF,TGTGCCAGCAGCCGTAGCGGGAGAGCAGATACGCAGTATTTT
TRBD1,TRBJ1-2,many,TRBV29-1,CSVNRGPTVGYTF,TGCAGCGTAAACAGGGGGCCGACGGTGGGCTACACCTTC
NA,TRBJ2-5,many,TRBV5-1,CASSYAGQSQETQYF,TGCGCCAGCAGCTACGCCGGACAGAGCCAAGAGACCCAGTACTTC
NA,TRBJ2-7,few,TRBV5-1,CASSTRGGPAIEQYF,TGCGCCAGCAGCACAAGGGGGGGGCCGGCAATCGAGCAGTACTTC
NA,TRBJ2-1,many,TRBV5-1,CASSLRGDGEQFF,TGCGCCAGCAGCTTGAGGGGTGACGGTGAGCAGTTCTTC
NA,TRBJ2-1,NA,TRBV20-1,CSARGPHNEQFF,TGCAGTGCTAGGGGACCTCACAATGAGCAGTTCTTC
TRBD2,TRBJ2-1,NA,TRBV4-3,CASSQDLLAGEVYNEQFF,TGCGCCAGCAGCCAAGATCTGCTAGCGGGAGAGGTCTACAATGAGCAGTTCTTC
TRBD1,TRBJ1-1,NA,TRBV5-1,CASSGTGGTNTEAFF,TGCGCCAGCAGCGGCACAGGGGGCACAAACACTGAAGCTTTCTTT
NA,TRBJ1-1,NA,TRBV5-6,CASSWSPTEGAEAFF,TGTGCCAGCAGCTGGAGCCCAACGGAAGGGGCTGAAGCTTTCTTT
TRBD2,TRBJ2-1,NA,TRBV30,CAWSHLGGRVNEQFF,TGTGCCTGGAGTCATCTCGGCGGGAGGGTTAATGAGCAGTTCTTC
NA,TRBJ1-5,NA,TRBV19,CASSLRTDWSRNQPQHF,TGTGCCAGTAGTCTCCGGACCGACTGGAGCCGCAATCAGCCCCAGCATTTT
TRBD1,TRBJ2-1,NA,TRBV28,CASSFLRTGGPFTHYNEQFF,TGTGCCAGCAGTTTCCTACGGACAGGGGGCCCTTTTACCCACTACAATGAGCAGTTCTTC
NA,TRBJ1-2,few,TRBV11-1,CASSLVDVRAGKHYGYTF,TGTGCCAGCAGCTTAGTAGATGTTCGGGCAGGGAAGCACTATGGCTACACCTTC
TRBD1,TRBJ2-3,few,TRBV7-3,CASSRLQGNTQYF,TGTGCCAGCAGCCGCTTACAGGGGAATACGCAGTATTTT
NA,TRBJ2-2,NA,TRBV5-1,CASSLLATGELFF,TGCGCCAGCAGCTTACTAGCCACCGGGGAGCTGTTTTTT
TRBD2,TRBJ2-1,few,TRBV5-1,CASSGTSGGNEQFF,TGCGCCAGCAGCGGGACTAGCGGGGGTAATGAGCAGTTCTTC
NA,TRBJ1-1,many,TRBV12-3/TRBV12-4,CASILQGGVTEAFF,TGTGCCAGCATTCTACAGGGTGGGGTCACTGAAGCTTTCTTT
TRBD2,TRBJ2-3,NA,TRBV28,CASAPPIAGASTDTQYF,TGTGCCAGCGCTCCCCCGATAGCGGGAGCTAGCACAGATACGCAGTATTTT
TRBD2,TRBJ2-5,few,TRBV13,CASSLRLYWTSGRARGSPRETQYF,TGTGCCAGCAGCTTACGCCTCTACTGGACTAGCGGGAGGGCCAGAGGTAGCCCGAGAGAGACCCAGTACTTC
NA,TRBJ1-6,many,TRBV9,CASSVLGSPLHF,TGTGCCAGCAGCGTGCTGGGTTCACCCCTCCACTTT
NA,TRBJ2-1,many,TRBV20-1,CSATRTASYNEQFF,TGCAGTGCTACCCGGACAGCCTCCTACAATGAGCAGTTCTTC
NA,TRBJ1-2,NA,TRBV27,CASSKDDYGYTF,TGTGCCAGCAGTAAAGATGACTATGGCTACACCTTC
NA,TRBJ2-6,NA,TRBV28,CASSLFPGPSGANVLTF,TGTGCCAGCAGTTTATTCCCCGGGCCGTCTGGGGCCAACGTCCTGACTTTC
NA,TRBJ2-1,many,TRBV5-1,CASSLDLGPSEQFF,TGCGCCAGCAGCTTGGATTTAGGTCCGAGTGAGCAGTTCTTC
NA,TRBJ2-3,NA,TRBV15,CATSRDDGTDTQYF,TGTGCCACCAGCAGAGATGACGGCACAGATACGCAGTATTTT
NA,TRBJ1-5,NA,TRBV20-1,CSAGDMEDINQPQHF,TGCAGTGCGGGAGACATGGAGGATATCAATCAGCCCCAGCATTTT
NA,TRBJ2-3,NA,TRBV27,CASTLPRGGGRDTQYF,TGTGCCAGCACCCTTCCGAGGGGGGGAGGACGAGATACGCAGTATTTT
TRBD1,TRBJ2-7,NA,TRBV7-8,CASSLGHRGAGSDEQYF,TGTGCCAGCAGCTTAGGGCACAGGGGGGCGGGGAGCGACGAGCAGTACTTC
TRBD2,TRBJ2-2,few,TRBV11-1,CASSLDGGLAYTGELFF,TGTGCCAGCAGCTTAGATGGGGGACTAGCGTACACCGGGGAGCTGTTTTTT
NA,TRBJ2-1,NA,TRBV9,CASSVGTRGRKPYNEQFF,TGTGCCAGCAGCGTAGGTACACGGGGACGAAAGCCCTACAATGAGCAGTTCTTC
NA,TRBJ2-3,few,TRBV21-1,CASSTRGDSGRPTDTQYF,TGTGCCAGCAGCACTCGGGGTGATAGCGGGAGACCCACAGATACGCAGTATTTT
TRBD2,TRBJ2-4,few,TRBV7-2,CASSNGGNWLYQYF,TGTGCCAGCAGCAACGGGGGGAATTGGCTTTATCAGTACTTC